Each of the 14 T cell receptor beta chains below was sequenced from the same sample in a study of technical replicates of blood from a few donors. Assay used: immunoSEQ multiplex PCR; TCRdb lists only in-frame clones, some missing. The table lists 68,000 or so clones, roughly nine tenths of them singletons. Material for sequencing was T cells isolated from PBMCs. The receptor set was obtained from a human donor in good health.

The chain uses TRBV7-3 and TRBJ2-3; 15 nucleotides line up with TRBD2. CDR1 SGHTA and CDR2 FQGTGA come from the germline V gene. CDR3 length equals 16 residues. The V segment lost 5 bases and the J segment 3 bases; nucleotides outside the gene matches: 3. The CDR3 nucleotides read TGTGCCAGCAGCACCGGGACTAGCGGGAGGACAGATACGCAGTATTTT. Translated: CASSTGTSGRTDTQYF.

This sequence joins TRBV28 and TRBJ2-7, with 9 bases that match TRBD1. This CDR3 is 17 amino acids long. The V gene end was trimmed by 1 base and the J gene end by 3 bases; junction bases not matched to a gene: 10. The germline V gene encodes CDR1 MDHEN and CDR2 SYDVKM. CDR3 DNA: TGTGCCAGCAGTTTATATGATCCGAGACAGGGGGACTACGAGCAGTACTTC. Amino acid sequence: CASSLYDPRQGDYEQYF. Using reference TRBV28 and TRBJ2-7 for the parts outside the CDR3, the full variable domain is DVKVTQSSRYLVKRTGEKVFLECVQDMDHENMFWYRQDPGLGLRLIYFSYDVKMKEKGDIPEGYSVSREKKERFSLILESASTNQTSMYLCASSLYDPRQGDYEQYFGPGTRLTVT.

V and J are TRBV18 and TRBJ1-2; no reliable D call. CDR3 length: 14 amino acids. Germline CDR1 KGHSH, CDR2 LQKENI. Deletions cut 6 bases from V and 2 bases from J, with 13 bases between. The CDR3 sequence: CASSASTENYGYTF. The CDR3 region has the DNA TGTGCCAGCTCCGCATCAACAGAAAACTATGGCTACACCTTC.

The chain employs TRBV7-8 and TRBJ2-7; 7 bases fit TRBD2. The CDR3 is 14 amino acids. Germline CDR1 and CDR2: SGHVS and FQNEAQ. The junction had 7 bases not matched to a gene; V was cut back by 5 bases and J by 3 bases. CDR3 in DNA: TGTGCCAGCAGCCCGCTGGGGGGGAGCTACGAGCAGTACTTC. Protein: CASSPLGGSYEQYF.

This clone was counted between two and nine times. The sample carries other DNA sequences with the same CDR3. The rearrangement links TRBV11-2 to TRBJ2-7, with TRBD2 matching over 9 bases. Germline CDR1 is SGHAT and CDR2 is FQNNGV. The CDR3 contains 14 residues. Trimming at V came to 2 bases and at J to 1 base, leaving 0 bases not matched to a gene. The CDR3 DNA reads TGTGCCAGCAGCTTAACTAGCGGGTCCTACGAGCAGTACTTC. This sequence encodes CASSLTSGSYEQYF.

The V and J genes are TRBV7-2 and TRBJ2-1; TRBD1 matches 9 bases. This CDR3 comprises 15 residues. V lost 0 bases to trimming and J lost 7 bases; unmatched junction nucleotides: 4. Germline V gene lookup returns CDR1 SGHTA and CDR2 FQGNSA. CDR3 protein: CASSLAWTGVNEQFF. The CDR3 DNA follows: TGTGCCAGCAGCTTAGCGTGGACAGGGGTGAATGAGCAGTTCTTC. Filled out from reference TRBV7-2 and TRBJ2-1, the complete variable domain reads GAGVSQSPSNKVTEKGKDVELRCDPISGHTALYWYRQSLGQGLEFLIYFQGNSAPDKSGLPSDRFSAERTGGSVSTLTIQRTQQEDSAVYLCASSLAWTGVNEQFFGPGTRLTVL.

A remark on this clone: A junction boundary mismatches the germline segment, possibly from a read error. The rearrangement links TRBV7-7 to TRBJ2-7; 14 nucleotides agree with TRBD2. The CDR3 consists of 18 residues. The germline gives CDR1 SSHAT, CDR2 FNYEAQ (reference sequence). In DNA form, the CDR3 reads TGTGCTAGCAGCTCAGGGACTAGCGGGAGAGTGTGGACCTACGAGCAGTACTTC. Translating it yields CASSSGTSGRVWTYEQYF.

The J gene is TRBJ2-3, the V gene TRBV30; D unclear. Germline V gene lookup returns CDR1 GTSNPN and CDR2 SVGIG (reference sequence). The V end lost 3 bases, the J end lost 2 bases, and 9 bases lay between the germline ends. The CDR3 has 13 amino acids. CDR3: CAWSHRHTDTQYF. In DNA form, the CDR3 reads TGTGCCTGGAGCCACAGACACACAGATACGCAGTATTTT.

V gene TRBV29-1 combines with J gene TRBJ2-3; no clear D. Trimming removed 7 bases from V and 3 bases from J, with 5 bases in between. The CDR3 is 10 residues long. In germline, CDR1 is SQVTM, CDR2 ANQGSEA. The chain's CDR3 is CSGQTDTQYF. The CDR3 DNA sequence: TGCAGCGGCCAGACAGATACGCAGTATTTT.

V is TRBV11-2 and J is TRBJ2-7, with D hard to call. The CDR3 has 12 residues. Trimming took 1 base from V and 1 from J, leaving 2 bases between them. Germline V gene lookup returns CDR1 SGHAT and CDR2 FQNNGV. The CDR3 DNA reads as TGTGCCAGCAGCTTAGCATCCTACGAGCAGTACTTC. It codes for CASSLASYEQYF.

This chain links TRBV30 with TRBJ1-5; 9 bases line up with TRBD1. After removal of 3 bases from V and 4 bases from J, the junction contained 1 base not matched to a gene. Germline CDR1 GTSNPN, CDR2 SVGIG (reference sequence). This CDR3 has 13 amino acids. CDR3 coding DNA: TGTGCCTGGAGGGGACAGGGAAATCAGCCCCAGCATTTT. Its translation is CAWRGQGNQPQHF.

With regard to this clone: One end of the junction does not line up with germline, which may come from a read error. This rearrangement joins TRBV7-9 to TRBJ2-7; D is perhaps TRBD1 (6 bases). Per the germline V gene, CDR1 is SEHNR and CDR2 is FQNEAQ (reference sequence). The CDR3 sequence is 13 residues long. CDR3 coding DNA: TGTGCAAGCAGTGGGGGCAGGTCCTACGAGCAGTACTTC. Translated: CASSGGRSYEQYF.

CDR3 nucleotides: TGTGCCTGGAGGGATGACAGGTACTATGGCTACACCTTC. Translation gives CAWRDDRYYGYTF. This chain joins TRBV30 and TRBJ1-2, with D perhaps matching TRBD1 (6 bases). Germline V gives CDR1 GTSNPN, CDR2 SVGIG (reference sequence). V was clipped by 3 bases and J by 3 bases, with 11 bases between them. This CDR3 has 13 residues.

The chain has TRBV11-3 and TRBJ1-1; D not certain. CDR1 is SGHNT, CDR2 YENEEA, per germline. With 5 bases removed from V and 6 bases from J, the gap between germline ends came to 13 bases. The CDR3 consists of 13 residues. The CDR3 coding sequence is TGTGCCAGCAGCACCGCCCCGGGTGCTGAAGCTTTCTTT. It translates to CASSTAPGAEAFF.